A single TCR beta chain is shown here with its context. The sample originates from a study of T cells in tuberculosis. Sorting used thawed, overnight-rested PBMC stained with anti-CD3, a viability dye and GMM-loaded CD1B tetramer. The CD1B tetramers carried C32 glucose monomycolate purified from Rhodococcus equi. Clones were sequenced by immunoSEQ multiplex PCR, and TCRdb holds only the in-frame ones, with some missing. Counted here are 80,000 to 100,000 clones, approximately 91% occurring once; the ten biggest clones make up under 2.5%. The TCR sequence derives from an adult woman with latent tuberculosis. Source material: CD1b-GMM tetramer-negative cells sorted from PBMCs.

In DNA, the CDR3 is TGTGCCAGCAGTTTTACTAGCGGGGAGACCGGGGAGCTGTTTTTT. Encoded protein: CASSFTSGETGELFF. The J gene is TRBJ2-2, the V gene TRBV2; 10 bases agree with TRBD2. Germline values: CDR1 SNHLY, CDR2 FYNNEI. This CDR3 is built from 15 residues. V lost 5 bases to trimming and J lost 5 bases; unmatched junction nucleotides: 5. Full variable domain (remainder filled in from reference TRBV2 and TRBJ2-2): EPEVTQTPSHQVTQMGQEVILRCVPISNHLYFYWYRQILGQKVEFLVSFYNNEISEKSEIFDDQFSVERPDGSNFTLKIRSTKLEDSAMYFCASSFTSGETGELFFGEGSRLTVL.